This T cell receptor beta chain originates from a study of control samples from healthy donors and cancer patients. The CDR3 has 14 amino acids. Germline CDR1 reads SGHNT; CDR2 reads YYREEE (reference sequence). Trimming removed 2 bases at V and 4 bases at J, with 12 bases between. The repertoire was sequenced with immunoSEQ multiplex PCR; TCRdb's copy has only in-frame clones and lacks some. The sample has 90,000 to 100,000 clones, roughly 82% seen once. The TCR sequence derives from a man aged 55 to 70 in good health. V usage is TRBV5-4 and J usage is TRBJ1-2, with TRBD1 as a possible D gene (6 bases). Specimen: blood. CDR3: CASSLVGQLYGYTF. The DNA for the CDR3 is TGTGCCAGCAGCTTAGTTGGACAGCTCTATGGCTACACCTTC.